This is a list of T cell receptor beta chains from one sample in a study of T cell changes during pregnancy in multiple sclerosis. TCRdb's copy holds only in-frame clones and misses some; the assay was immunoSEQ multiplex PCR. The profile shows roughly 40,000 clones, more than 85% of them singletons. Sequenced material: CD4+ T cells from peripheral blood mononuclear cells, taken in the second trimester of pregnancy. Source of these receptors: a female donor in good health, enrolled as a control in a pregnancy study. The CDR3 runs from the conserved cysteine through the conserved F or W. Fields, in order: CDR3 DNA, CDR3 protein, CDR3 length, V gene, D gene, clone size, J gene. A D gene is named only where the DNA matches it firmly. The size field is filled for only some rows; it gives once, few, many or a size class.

cdr3_nt: TGTGCCAGCAGCTTAGGGGCTGGACTAGCCCATGAGCAGTTCTTC
cdr3_aa: CASSLGAGLAHEQFF
cdr3_length: 15
v_call: TRBV7-9
d_call: TRBD2
clone_size: .
j_call: TRBJ2-1

cdr3_nt: TGTGCCAGCTCAACTACTAGCGGGGTCCTCCACAATGAGCAGTTCTTC
cdr3_aa: CASSTTSGVLHNEQFF
cdr3_length: 16
v_call: TRBV18
d_call: TRBD2
clone_size: .
j_call: TRBJ2-1

cdr3_nt: TGTGCCAGCAGTGAACTAGTCTCCAATGAGCAGTTCTTC
cdr3_aa: CASSELVSNEQFF
cdr3_length: 13
v_call: TRBV2
d_call: .
clone_size: few
j_call: TRBJ2-1

cdr3_nt: TGTGCCTGGAGTAGCGCTTATAGCACAGATACGCAGTATTTT
cdr3_aa: CAWSSAYSTDTQYF
cdr3_length: 14
v_call: TRBV30
d_call: .
clone_size: .
j_call: TRBJ2-3

cdr3_nt: TGTGCCAGCAGCTTGACTAGCGGGGGGCCCACAGATACGCAGTATTTT
cdr3_aa: CASSLTSGGPTDTQYF
cdr3_length: 16
v_call: TRBV7-8
d_call: TRBD2
clone_size: .
j_call: TRBJ2-3

cdr3_nt: TGTGCCAGCAGCCTGGACAGGGTGGTAGATACGCAGTATTTT
cdr3_aa: CASSLDRVVDTQYF
cdr3_length: 14
v_call: TRBV7-2
d_call: TRBD1
clone_size: .
j_call: TRBJ2-3

cdr3_nt: TGTGCCAGCAGCCAAGAACGGCGGGACGAGCAGTACTTC
cdr3_aa: CASSQERRDEQYF
cdr3_length: 13
v_call: TRBV4-2
d_call: .
clone_size: .
j_call: TRBJ2-7

cdr3_nt: TGTGCCAGCAGTAAAAGTCAGGGATGGTATGGCTACACCTTC
cdr3_aa: CASSKSQGWYGYTF
cdr3_length: 14
v_call: TRBV27
d_call: .
clone_size: few
j_call: TRBJ1-2

cdr3_nt: TGTGCCATCAGTGAGTCGGGGGGATCGCGAGGAATTCAGTACTTC
cdr3_aa: CAISESGGSRGIQYF
cdr3_length: 15
v_call: TRBV10-3
d_call: .
clone_size: .
j_call: TRBJ2-4

cdr3_nt: TGTGCCAGCAGCTTGACAGGGAACAGGAACACTGAAGCTTTCTTT
cdr3_aa: CASSLTGNRNTEAFF
cdr3_length: 15
v_call: TRBV5-8
d_call: .
clone_size: once
j_call: TRBJ1-1

cdr3_nt: TGTGCCAGCAGCTTAGACTATCTCCAACCCCGCACAGATACGCAGTATTTT
cdr3_aa: CASSLDYLQPRTDTQYF
cdr3_length: 17
v_call: TRBV7-9
d_call: .
clone_size: .
j_call: TRBJ2-3

cdr3_nt: TGTGCCAGCAGCCCCCGGACAGGGGGATCCGAGCAGTACTTC
cdr3_aa: CASSPRTGGSEQYF
cdr3_length: 14
v_call: TRBV9
d_call: TRBD1
clone_size: .
j_call: TRBJ2-7

cdr3_nt: TGCGCCAGCAGCCCGCAACTAGCGGGAGCAGATACGCAGTATTTT
cdr3_aa: CASSPQLAGADTQYF
cdr3_length: 15
v_call: TRBV5-1
d_call: TRBD2
clone_size: .
j_call: TRBJ2-3

cdr3_nt: TGTGCCATCAGTGCGGGGGGAACCACAGATACGCAGTATTTT
cdr3_aa: CAISAGGTTDTQYF
cdr3_length: 14
v_call: TRBV10-3
d_call: TRBD2
clone_size: .
j_call: TRBJ2-3

cdr3_nt: TGCGCCAGCAGCCGGGGACGGGGGTCTGACTATGGCTACACCTTC
cdr3_aa: CASSRGRGSDYGYTF
cdr3_length: 15
v_call: TRBV5-1
d_call: .
clone_size: .
j_call: TRBJ1-2

cdr3_nt: TGTGCCAGCAGTTACTCGGGGACAGGGGGCTACGAGCAGTACTTC
cdr3_aa: CASSYSGTGGYEQYF
cdr3_length: 15
v_call: TRBV6-5
d_call: TRBD1
clone_size: .
j_call: TRBJ2-7

cdr3_nt: TGCGCCAGCAGCTTGCGGGGGGGCCTAACTTACACAGATACGCAGTATTTT
cdr3_aa: CASSLRGGLTYTDTQYF
cdr3_length: 17
v_call: TRBV5-1
d_call: TRBD2
clone_size: .
j_call: TRBJ2-3

cdr3_nt: TGTGCCACCAGCAGGTGGACAGGGGGCGGTGTCACCGGGGAGCTGTTTTTT
cdr3_aa: CATSRWTGGGVTGELFF
cdr3_length: 17
v_call: TRBV15
d_call: TRBD1
clone_size: once
j_call: TRBJ2-2

cdr3_nt: TGTGCCAGCAGCGTGTCGTTTAGAGGGAGGGAAAAACTGTTTTTT
cdr3_aa: CASSVSFRGREKLFF
cdr3_length: 15
v_call: TRBV9
d_call: .
clone_size: .
j_call: TRBJ1-4

cdr3_nt: TGTGCCAGCAGCCAATCTCGGACAGGACCCTTCATGAACACTGAAGCTTTCTTT
cdr3_aa: CASSQSRTGPFMNTEAFF
cdr3_length: 18
v_call: TRBV5-5
d_call: TRBD1
clone_size: once
j_call: TRBJ1-1

cdr3_nt: TGTGCCAGCAGCCCCCGAAACAGTGAAAAACTGTTTTTT
cdr3_aa: CASSPRNSEKLFF
cdr3_length: 13
v_call: TRBV9
d_call: .
clone_size: .
j_call: TRBJ1-4

cdr3_nt: TGTGCCAGCACCAAAGAGGAGGACGGAGAAGCTTTCTTT
cdr3_aa: CASTKEEDGEAFF
cdr3_length: 13
v_call: TRBV6-4
d_call: .
clone_size: .
j_call: TRBJ1-1

cdr3_nt: TGTGCCAGCAGCGTAGCCGGGACAGGGAATGGGTCACCCCTCCACTTT
cdr3_aa: CASSVAGTGNGSPLHF
cdr3_length: 16
v_call: TRBV7-3
d_call: TRBD1
clone_size: .
j_call: TRBJ1-6

cdr3_nt: TGTGCCAGCGGGCTTATTCGACAGGGCGCGGTAAAACTGTTTTTT
cdr3_aa: CASGLIRQGAVKLFF
cdr3_length: 15
v_call: TRBV27
d_call: TRBD1
clone_size: .
j_call: TRBJ1-4

cdr3_nt: TGTGCCAGCAGCGCGCTAGGGACAGGGAACACAGATACGCAGTATTTT
cdr3_aa: CASSALGTGNTDTQYF
cdr3_length: 16
v_call: TRBV9
d_call: TRBD1
clone_size: .
j_call: TRBJ2-3

cdr3_nt: TGTGCCAGCGCGAGGTCGGGTAGCGGGAACACGCAGTATTTT
cdr3_aa: CASARSGSGNTQYF
cdr3_length: 14
v_call: TRBV27
d_call: TRBD2
clone_size: .
j_call: TRBJ2-3

cdr3_nt: TGTGCCACAAAACCTAGCGGGGGGACAACCAATGAGCAGTTCTTC
cdr3_aa: CATKPSGGTTNEQFF
cdr3_length: 15
v_call: TRBV10-3
d_call: TRBD2
clone_size: once
j_call: TRBJ2-1

cdr3_nt: TGTGCCAGCAGCCTTGGACAGGGAAATGGCTACACCTTC
cdr3_aa: CASSLGQGNGYTF
cdr3_length: 13
v_call: TRBV6-5
d_call: TRBD1
clone_size: .
j_call: TRBJ1-2

cdr3_nt: TGTGCCAGCTCGTCAACGGGGGGGAACACTGAAGCTTTCTTT
cdr3_aa: CASSSTGGNTEAFF
cdr3_length: 14
v_call: TRBV18
d_call: .
clone_size: .
j_call: TRBJ1-1

cdr3_nt: TGTACCAGTAGTTCCGACAGGTGGGCTGGGGTGAGCACTGAAGCTTTCTTT
cdr3_aa: CTSSSDRWAGVSTEAFF
cdr3_length: 17
v_call: TRBV19
d_call: .
clone_size: .
j_call: TRBJ1-1

cdr3_nt: TGTGCTAGTGGGCCCGGGACAGGGGGTGAGACCCAGTACTTC
cdr3_aa: CASGPGTGGETQYF
cdr3_length: 14
v_call: TRBV12-5
d_call: TRBD1
clone_size: .
j_call: TRBJ2-5

cdr3_nt: TGTGCCAGCAGCCAGGGACTACAATACGAGCAGTACTTC
cdr3_aa: CASSQGLQYEQYF
cdr3_length: 13
v_call: TRBV14
d_call: TRBD2
clone_size: .
j_call: TRBJ2-7

cdr3_nt: TGTGCCAGCAGTGAGCGGGGGGACACAGATACGCAGTATTTT
cdr3_aa: CASSERGDTDTQYF
cdr3_length: 14
v_call: TRBV6-4
d_call: TRBD2
clone_size: .
j_call: TRBJ2-3

cdr3_nt: TGCGCCAGCAGCCGGCTGACAGGAGGAACGAACACCGGGGAGCTGTTTTTT
cdr3_aa: CASSRLTGGTNTGELFF
cdr3_length: 17
v_call: TRBV4-1
d_call: .
clone_size: .
j_call: TRBJ2-2

cdr3_nt: TGTGCCTGGACGCCAAACCACAGAAATCCAGGCTACACCTTC
cdr3_aa: CAWTPNHRNPGYTF
cdr3_length: 14
v_call: TRBV30
d_call: .
clone_size: .
j_call: TRBJ1-2

cdr3_nt: TGCGCCAGCAGCCAAGATCCCCAGGGGGCTAATAACTACAATGAGCAGTTCTTC
cdr3_aa: CASSQDPQGANNYNEQFF
cdr3_length: 18
v_call: TRBV4-3
d_call: TRBD1
clone_size: .
j_call: TRBJ2-1

cdr3_nt: TGTGCCAGCAGCTTGACAGGGGACGAGCAGTACTTC
cdr3_aa: CASSLTGDEQYF
cdr3_length: 12
v_call: TRBV7-3
d_call: TRBD1
clone_size: .
j_call: TRBJ2-7

cdr3_nt: TGTGCCAGCAGCTTAGGCGGCGGGCTTAATTCACCCCTCCACTTT
cdr3_aa: CASSLGGGLNSPLHF
cdr3_length: 15
v_call: TRBV7-9
d_call: .
clone_size: .
j_call: TRBJ1-6

cdr3_nt: TGTGCCAGCAGTTACCCCCACAGGCCAGACGTCTACGAGCAGTACTTC
cdr3_aa: CASSYPHRPDVYEQYF
cdr3_length: 16
v_call: TRBV6-6
d_call: .
clone_size: .
j_call: TRBJ2-7

cdr3_nt: TGTGCCAGTAGTACACAAGCGGGAGGTCGCACAGATACGCAGTATTTT
cdr3_aa: CASSTQAGGRTDTQYF
cdr3_length: 16
v_call: TRBV19
d_call: TRBD2
clone_size: .
j_call: TRBJ2-3

cdr3_nt: TGTGCCAGCAGCCCACACCAAGGGGACGAGCAGTACTTC
cdr3_aa: CASSPHQGDEQYF
cdr3_length: 13
v_call: TRBV7-2
d_call: .
clone_size: .
j_call: TRBJ2-7